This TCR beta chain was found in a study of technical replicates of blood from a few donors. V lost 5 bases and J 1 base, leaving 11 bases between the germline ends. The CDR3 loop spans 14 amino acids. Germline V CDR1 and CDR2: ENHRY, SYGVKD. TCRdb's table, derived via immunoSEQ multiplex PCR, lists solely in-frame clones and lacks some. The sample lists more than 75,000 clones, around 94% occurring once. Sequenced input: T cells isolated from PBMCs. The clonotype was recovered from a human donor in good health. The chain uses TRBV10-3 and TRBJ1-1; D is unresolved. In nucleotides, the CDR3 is TGTGCCATCAGTAAGAGCGGAGGGAACACTGAAGCTTTCTTT. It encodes CAISKSGGNTEAFF.